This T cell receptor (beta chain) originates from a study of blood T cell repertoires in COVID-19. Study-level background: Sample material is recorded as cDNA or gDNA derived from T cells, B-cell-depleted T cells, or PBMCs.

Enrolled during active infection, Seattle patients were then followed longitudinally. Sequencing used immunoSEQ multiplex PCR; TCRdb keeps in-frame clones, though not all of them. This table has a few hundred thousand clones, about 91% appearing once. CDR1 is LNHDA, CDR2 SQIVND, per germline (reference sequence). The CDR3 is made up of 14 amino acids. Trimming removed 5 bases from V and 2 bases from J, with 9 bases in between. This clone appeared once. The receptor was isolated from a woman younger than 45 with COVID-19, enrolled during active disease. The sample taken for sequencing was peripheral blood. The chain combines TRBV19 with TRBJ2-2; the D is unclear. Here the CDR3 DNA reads TGTGCCAGTAGTGCCCAGGCAAACACCGGGGAGCTGTTTTTT. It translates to CASSAQANTGELFF. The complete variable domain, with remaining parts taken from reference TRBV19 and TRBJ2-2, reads DGGITQSPKYLFRKEGQNVTLSCEQNLNHDAMYWYRQDPGQGLRLIYYSQIVNDFQKGDIAEGYSVSREKKESFPLTVTSAQKNPTAFYLCASSAQANTGELFFGEGSRLTVL.